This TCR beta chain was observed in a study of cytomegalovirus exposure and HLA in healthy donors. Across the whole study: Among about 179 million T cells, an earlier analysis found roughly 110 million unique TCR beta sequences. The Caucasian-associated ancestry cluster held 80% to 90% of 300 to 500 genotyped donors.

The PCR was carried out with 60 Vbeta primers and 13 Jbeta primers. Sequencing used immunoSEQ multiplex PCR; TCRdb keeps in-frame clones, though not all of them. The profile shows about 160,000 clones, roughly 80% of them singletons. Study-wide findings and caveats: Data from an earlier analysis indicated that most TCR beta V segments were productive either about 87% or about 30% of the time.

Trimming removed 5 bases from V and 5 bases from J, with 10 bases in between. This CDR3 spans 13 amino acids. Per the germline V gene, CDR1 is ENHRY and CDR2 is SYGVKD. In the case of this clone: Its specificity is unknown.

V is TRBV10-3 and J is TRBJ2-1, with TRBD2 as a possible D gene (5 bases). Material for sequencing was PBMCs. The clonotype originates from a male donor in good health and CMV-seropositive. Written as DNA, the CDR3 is TGTGCCATCAGTAGGGAGCCCCACAATGAGCAGTTCTTC. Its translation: CAISREPHNEQFF.